Sequencing of this T cell receptor (beta chain) was carried out in a study of regulatory T cells in long-lasting Graves disease (dated by TCRdb to the early 2020s). General notes on the study: Persistent Graves' disease meant more than 5 years of antithyroid drug treatment with TSH receptor autoantibodies that stayed positive. A total of about 35 samples underwent TCR sequencing, from roughly 13 patients with persistent Graves' disease and some 20 patients with newly diagnosed Graves' disease. The study took place in China and was registered as a clinical trial. Antithyroid drugs had been taken for ten to twelve years on average by persistent Graves' disease patients in the clinical cohort. Patients with persistent Graves' disease were compared with patients with newly diagnosed Graves' disease using TCR sequencing and RNA sequencing of peripheral blood.

CDR1 LNHDA and CDR2 SQIVND are derived from the germline V gene (reference sequence). The CDR3 starts with the cysteine, ends with the phenylalanine, and has 15 residues. Only the CDR3 DNA stays, 45 bases, in frame from base 1. The junction carries 17 bases between V and J, which are trimmed by 7 bases and 5 bases respectively. The library came from multiplex PCR. Sequencing instrument: Illumina HiSeq 4000. To build TCR beta libraries, CDR3 regions were amplified by Arm-PCR using iRepertoire HTBI primers. Gel purification was performed on PCR products prior to sequencing. The original pipeline was this. Gene usage analysis of CDR3 amino acid clonotypes relied on the roughly 60 TRBV and about 15 TRBJ segments identified across samples. COPE and FqMerger were used to merge the filtered high-quality paired reads into contigs. BLAST was used to align contigs to the IMGT TRBV, TRBD and TRBJ reference genes, and CDR3 was defined following IMGT. Any clonotype with a frequency above 0.1% was classified as a highly expanded clone. Shannon entropy was used to measure repertoire diversity, and the Gini coefficient was used to measure V-J evenness. Public clonotypes were defined as clonotypes shared by more than one individual. TCRdb's own reprocessing of the public reads used fastp at Q25 and MiXCR and kept productive beta chains. Under each unique CDR3 protein, matching rows form one entry showing the most common genes and DNA. What appears here as the V and J calls and clone size reflects TCRdb's work, not the paper's. This sample holds about 470,000 distinct CDR3 sequences; less than 25% were observed only once. Of the sample, approximately 8% falls within the top ten clones.

This clonotype was observed many times. The clone's antigen remains unknown. Base qualities are not at hand, and no much larger clone is one base apart. Overall results and qualifications from the work: Peripheral blood alone was examined, since thyroid tissue, which constituted the primary lesion, could not be accessed. Persistent patients shared more public clonotypes among themselves (under 3,000) than newly diagnosed patients did (more than 850). Sequencing and analysis were limited to the TCR beta chain. As a limitation, the authors acknowledged that the small sample size may reduce accuracy. Compared with newly diagnosed patients, patients with persistent Graves' disease had lower TCR Shannon entropy and fewer highly expanded clones, which suggests clonal expansion. TRBV28, TRBJ1-2 and TRBJ2-5 were preferentially used in persistent disease, while TRBV20-1 and TRBJ2-1 were favored in newly diagnosed disease.

The time point tag for this specimen amounts to: persistent/refractory GD, antithyroid drugs over 5 years with positive TRAb. For both TCR sequencing and RNA sequencing, RNA was extracted from PBMCs using TRIzol. The diagnosis of Graves' disease was made according to American Thyroid Association guidelines. Recruitment of patients was carried out at an endocrinology department in Xi'an, China. From each patient, 7.5 to 9.5 milliliters of peripheral blood was collected into an EDTA anticoagulant tube. PBMCs were isolated by Ficoll Paque Plus density gradient separation without further T cell sorting. An Agilent 2100 Bioanalyzer and agarose gel were used to check RNA quality, and a NanoDrop 2000 was used to measure RNA concentration.

The specimen comprised peripheral blood mononuclear cells (PBMCs), sampled when the disease was refractory, from a patient treated with antithyroid drugs. The V gene is TRBV19 and the J gene is TRBJ1-4; perhaps TRBD1 is the D gene, with 5 bases matching. This TCR was sampled from a female donor with Graves disease. CDR3 protein: CASTPTPGRNEKLFF. The bases are TGTGCCAGTACCCCGACGCCGGGACGAAATGAAAAACTGTTTTTT.